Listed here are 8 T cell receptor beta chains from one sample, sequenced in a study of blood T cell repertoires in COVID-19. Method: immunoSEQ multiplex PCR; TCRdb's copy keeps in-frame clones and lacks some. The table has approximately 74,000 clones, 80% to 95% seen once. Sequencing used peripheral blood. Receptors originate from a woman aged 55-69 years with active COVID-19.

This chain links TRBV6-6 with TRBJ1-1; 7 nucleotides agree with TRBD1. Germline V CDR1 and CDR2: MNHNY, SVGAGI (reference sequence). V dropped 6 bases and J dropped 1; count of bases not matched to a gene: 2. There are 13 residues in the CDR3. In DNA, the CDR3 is TGTGCCAGCAGCCGACAGGGGAACACTGAAGCTTTCTTT. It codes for CASSRQGNTEAFF.

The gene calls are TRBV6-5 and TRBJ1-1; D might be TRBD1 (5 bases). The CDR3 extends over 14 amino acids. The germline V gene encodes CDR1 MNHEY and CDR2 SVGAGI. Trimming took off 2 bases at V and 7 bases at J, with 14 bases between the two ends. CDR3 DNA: TGTGCCAGCAGTTACACCAGGGCAGACAATGAAGCTTTCTTT. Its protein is CASSYTRADNEAFF.

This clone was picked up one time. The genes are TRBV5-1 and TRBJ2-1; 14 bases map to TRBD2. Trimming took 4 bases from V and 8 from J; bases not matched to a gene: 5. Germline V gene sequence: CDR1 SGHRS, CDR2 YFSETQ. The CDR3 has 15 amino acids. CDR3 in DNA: TGCGCCAGCAGCCAGGGGACTAGCGGGAGATATGAGCAGTTCTTC. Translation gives CASSQGTSGRYEQFF.

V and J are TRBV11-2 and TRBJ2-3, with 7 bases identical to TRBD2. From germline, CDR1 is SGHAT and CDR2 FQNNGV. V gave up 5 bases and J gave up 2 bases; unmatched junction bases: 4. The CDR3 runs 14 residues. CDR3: CASSPGGNTDTQYF. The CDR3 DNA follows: TGTGCCAGCAGCCCCGGGGGGAACACAGATACGCAGTATTTT.

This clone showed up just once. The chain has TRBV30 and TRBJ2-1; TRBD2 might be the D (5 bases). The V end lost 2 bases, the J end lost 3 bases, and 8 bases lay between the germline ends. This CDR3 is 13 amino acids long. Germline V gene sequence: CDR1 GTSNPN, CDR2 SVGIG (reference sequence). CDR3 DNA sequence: TGTGCCTGGAGTCGGAGGTACTACAATGAGCAGTTCTTC. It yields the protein CAWSRRYYNEQFF. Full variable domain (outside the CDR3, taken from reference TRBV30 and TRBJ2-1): SQTIHQWPATLVQPVGSPLSLECTVEGTSNPNLYWYRQAAGRGLQLLFYSVGIGQISSEVPQNLSASRPQDRQFILSSKKLLLSDSGFYLCAWSRRYYNEQFFGPGTRLTVL.

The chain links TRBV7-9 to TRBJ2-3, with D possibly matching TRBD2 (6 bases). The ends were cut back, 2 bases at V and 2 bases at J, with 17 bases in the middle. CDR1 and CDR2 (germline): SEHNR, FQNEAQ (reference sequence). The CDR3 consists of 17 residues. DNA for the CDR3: TGTGCCAGCAGCTTAAATCGGGGGTTGGGCGCCACAGATACGCAGTATTTT. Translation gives CASSLNRGLGATDTQYF. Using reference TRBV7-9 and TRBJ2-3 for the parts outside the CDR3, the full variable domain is DTGVSQNPRHKITKRGQNVTFRCDPISEHNRLYWYRQTLGQGPEFLTYFQNEAQLEKSRLLSDRFSAERPKGSFSTLEIQRTEQGDSAMYLCASSLNRGLGATDTQYFGPGTRLTVL.

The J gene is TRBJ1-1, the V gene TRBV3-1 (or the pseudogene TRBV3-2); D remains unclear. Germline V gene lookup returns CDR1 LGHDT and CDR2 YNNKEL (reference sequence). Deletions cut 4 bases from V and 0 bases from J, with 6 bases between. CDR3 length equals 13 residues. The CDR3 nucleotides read TGTGCCAGCAGCCCTACGTTGAACACTGAAGCTTTCTTT. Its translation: CASSPTLNTEAFF.

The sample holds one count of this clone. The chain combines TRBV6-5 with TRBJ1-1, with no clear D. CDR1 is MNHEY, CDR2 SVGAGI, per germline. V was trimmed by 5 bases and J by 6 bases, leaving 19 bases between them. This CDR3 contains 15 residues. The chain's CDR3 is CASSLEVPPSAEAFF. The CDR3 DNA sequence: TGTGCCAGCAGTCTGGAAGTTCCTCCGAGCGCTGAAGCTTTCTTT.